This record concerns one T cell receptor (beta chain) sequence. Its antigen is not identified. Germline lookup yields CDR1 DFQATT and CDR2 SNEGSKA (reference sequence). This CDR3 comprises 12 residues. V lost 6 bases and J 2 bases, leaving 8 bases between the germline ends. This entry belongs to a study of spatial heterogeneity in lung cancer. Time point here: blood at routine non-recurrence follow-up after resection. The input material, whole RNA from tumor, nontumor lung or frozen PBMC, was sequenced unsorted. Study-wide results and caveats: Circulating ubiquitous expanded tumor TCRs were observed more frequently at resection than at follow-up.

TCRdb independently ran MiXCR on the 5' RACE reads; one entry per CDR3 protein. The repertoire includes nearly 95,000 distinct CDR3 sequences, 15% to 20% of them detected once, and around a fifth sits in the top ten. The chain recombines TRBV20-1 with TRBJ1-3; D may be TRBD1 (6 bases). The starting material was PBMCs, obtained at follow-up. The source is a male donor with early-stage non-small cell lung cancer. In DNA form, the CDR3 reads TGCAGTGCCAGGGGAACTGGAAACACCATATATTTT. It specifies CSARGTGNTIYF.